The subject of this entry is one TCR beta chain. What it binds is not known. Each TRB cDNA library was prepared by 5' RACE (with UMI labels). TCRdb re-called the 5' RACE reads and gives one entry per CDR3 protein, without DNA. This table holds 150,000 or so distinct CDR3 sequences. The entry originates in a study of CXCR3-negative and CXCR3-positive naive CD8 T cells. CDR3 length: 15 amino acids. Germline assignment: CDR1 SGDLS and CDR2 YYNGEE. Phenotypically, naive CD8+ T cells corresponded to CD45RO-CCR7+CD27+CD95-. Study-wide findings and caveats: Memory CD8+ cells showed much lower diversity, while both naive subsets were comparably high. Greater hydrophobicity was found in TRB CDR3s of CXCR3-positive naive cells than of CXCR3-negative naive cells.

The receptor was derived from a human donor in good health. Some clones in this sample may be carry-over from other donors' samples. This chain connects TRBV9 to TRBJ2-5; TCRdb's assignment of TRBD2 cannot be checked, as there is no DNA. Source material: naive CXCR3+ CD8+ T cells from blood. Subset denoted: CD45RO-CCR7+CD27+CD95- naive CD8+ T cells expressing CXCR3 (TNR3+). CDR3 sequence: CASSPPGRNQETQYF.